Sequencing of this TCR beta chain was carried out in a study of shared clonotypes between healthy human individuals. Overall study context: Three plates each covered CD4 naive and memory; CD8 naive two, CD8 memory one. The study, taken as a whole, reports: In several donors, about 5% of naive CD4 clonotypes appeared in common.

V was pared by 3 bases and J by 6 bases, with 13 bases between. There are 14 residues in the CDR3. From germline, CDR1 is SGHTA and CDR2 FQGNSA. Produced via immunoSEQ multiplex PCR; TCRdb's table is partial and in-frame only. The sample contains approximately 980,000 clones, less than 85% of which appear only once. Concerning this clone itself: The antigen is not known.

The chain uses TRBV7-2 and TRBJ2-3; perhaps TRBD1 as D (6 bases). Sequencing was carried out using memory CD4+ T cells sorted from blood. Regarding subset: CD45RA-negative fraction. This clonotype originated in a man between 18 and 35 years old in good health. The CDR3 reads CASSFQTGFDTQYF. The CDR3 nucleotides are TGTGCCAGCAGCTTCCAAACAGGGTTCGATACGCAGTATTTT. Supplemented by reference TRBV7-2 and TRBJ2-3, the full variable domain reads GAGVSQSPSNKVTEKGKDVELRCDPISGHTALYWYRQSLGQGLEFLIYFQGNSAPDKSGLPSDRFSAERTGGSVSTLTIQRTQQEDSAVYLCASSFQTGFDTQYFGPGTRLTVL.